Each of the 26 T cell receptor beta chains below was sequenced from the same sample in a study of cytomegalovirus exposure and HLA in healthy donors. Assay: immunoSEQ multiplex PCR; the TCRdb copy retains only in-frame clones and omits some. The sample consists of about 64,000 clones, approximately 90% of them appearing once. The sequencing sample was made of PBMCs. The receptors come from a woman aged 18-35 years in good health and CMV-seronegative.

The rearrangement links TRBV15 to TRBJ1-4, with D tentatively TRBD1 (5 bases). Trimming left V 5 bases short and J 6 bases short, with 7 bases between. The length of the CDR3 is 12 residues. Germline V gene data show CDR1 as LNHNV and CDR2 as YYDKDF (reference sequence). The CDR3 loop reads CATSAGYEKLFF. CDR3 DNA sequence: TGTGCCACCAGCGCAGGGTATGAAAAACTGTTTTTT.

The chain employs TRBV23-1 and TRBJ2-1, with TRBD2 identical over 9 bases. TRBV23-1 is an ORF for which the function is uncertain. V was pared by 0 bases and J by 0 bases, with 6 bases of the junction left unmatched. There are 18 residues in the CDR3. CDR3 amino acids: CASSQSPSGTSSYNEQFF. DNA of the CDR3: TGCGCCAGCAGTCAATCGCCTAGCGGGACAAGCTCCTACAATGAGCAGTTCTTC.

The V and J genes are TRBV19 and TRBJ1-2; D is unclear. The CDR3 sequence is 12 residues long. Between the trimmed V and J ends, which lost 6 bases and 8 bases, there was a span of 13 bases. The germline V gene has CDR1 LNHDA and CDR2 SQIVND (reference sequence). The chain's CDR3 is CASSREAWGYTF. The CDR3 DNA reads TGTGCCAGTAGCCGGGAGGCGTGGGGCTACACCTTC.

The gene calls are TRBV6-5 and TRBJ1-1, with 8 positions matching TRBD1. V shed 5 bases and J 5 bases; nucleotides not matched to a gene: 7. The CDR3 spans 14 residues. Germline CDR1 MNHEY, CDR2 SVGAGI. CDR3 nucleotides: TGTGCCAGCAGTCCCCGGACAGGGAGGACTGAAGCTTTCTTT. Protein sequence: CASSPRTGRTEAFF.

This chain links TRBV30 with TRBJ2-7, with D possibly TRBD2 on 5 matching bases. Germline V gene data show CDR1 as GTSNPN and CDR2 as SVGIG (reference sequence). V lost 3 bases, J lost 12 bases, and 15 bases lay in between. The CDR3 length is 11 residues. The CDR3 DNA reads TGTGCCTGGAGCGCCTTAGGGAGATGGTACTTC. Translation gives CAWSALGRWYF.

The chain couples TRBV12-2 to TRBJ1-2; the table names TRBD1, a call not compared with the DNA. TRBV12-2 is tagged as a pseudogene. The CDR3 has 15 amino acids. CDR3 in amino acids: CASRRGGDRGYGYTF. The CDR3 DNA follows: TGTGCAAGTCGCCGAGGGGGGGACAGGGGCTATGGCTACACCTTC.

The rearrangement links TRBV19 to TRBJ2-1, with 9 nucleotides matching TRBD2. CDR1 is LNHDA, CDR2 SQIVND, per germline (reference sequence). This CDR3 contains 17 residues. Trimming removed 4 bases from V and 5 bases from J; junction bases left unmatched: 12. CDR3 coding DNA: TGTGCCAGTAGTACCCACCGTGGGGGACTAGCAAACAATGAGCAGTTCTTC. Translated, it gives CASSTHRGGLANNEQFF.

V is TRBV5-8 and J is TRBJ2-5; the match to TRBD2 covers 7 bases. Germline V gene lookup returns CDR1 SGHTS and CDR2 YDEGEE. The trim removed 4 bases at V and 5 bases at J, leaving 8 bases unmatched. The CDR3 extends over 14 amino acids. CDR3: CASSRGSSGETQYF. In nucleotides, the CDR3 is TGTGCCAGCAGCCGCGGGTCTAGCGGCGAGACCCAGTACTTC.

This clone came up once. The J gene is TRBJ2-5, the V gene TRBV11-2; maybe TRBD2 (5 bases). V shed 2 bases and J shed 2 bases, with 9 bases lying between them. Germline CDR1 reads SGHAT; CDR2 reads FQNNGV. The CDR3 totals 14 residues. CDR3 DNA sequence: TGTGCCAGCAGCTTAACCGGGGTACAAGAGACCCAGTACTTC. Protein sequence: CASSLTGVQETQYF.

The V and J genes are TRBV5-1 and TRBJ2-7; D is possibly TRBD1 (6 bases). The V and J ends lost 2 bases and 4 bases respectively, with 13 bases between them. This CDR3 has 14 residues. Germline CDR1 SGHRS, CDR2 YFSETQ. Here the CDR3 DNA reads TGCGCCAGCAGCTTTACAGGGTGGGAATACGAGCAGTACTTC. Protein product: CASSFTGWEYEQYF.

The chain links TRBV7-2 to TRBJ2-5; 9 bases align to TRBD2. The V gene's germline CDR1 is SGHTA and CDR2 FQGNSA. V shed 0 bases, J shed 2 bases, and the junction held 1 base outside the gene matches. The CDR3 loop spans 15 amino acids. The CDR3 sequence: CASSLAAGGQETQYF. The CDR3 coding sequence is TGTGCCAGCAGCTTAGCAGCGGGGGGTCAAGAGACCCAGTACTTC. The complete variable domain, with remaining parts taken from reference TRBV7-2 and TRBJ2-5, reads GAGVSQSPSNKVTEKGKDVELRCDPISGHTALYWYRQSLGQGLEFLIYFQGNSAPDKSGLPSDRFSAERTGGSVSTLTIQRTQQEDSAVYLCASSLAAGGQETQYFGPGTRLLVL.

Only a few counts were recorded for this clone. The J gene is TRBJ2-1, the V gene TRBV6-5, with TRBD1 identical over 7 bases. The V gene end was trimmed by 4 bases and the J gene end by 3 bases; junction bases not matched to a gene: 0. The germline V gene has CDR1 MNHEY and CDR2 SVGAGI. CDR3 length: 13 amino acids. CDR3 sequence (DNA): TGTGCCAGCAGTTGGGACAGCTACAATGAGCAGTTCTTC. The encoded protein is CASSWDSYNEQFF.

The chain couples TRBV5-1 to TRBJ2-2; 11 nucleotides agree with TRBD2. The length of the CDR3 is 16 residues. Germline V gives CDR1 SGHRS, CDR2 YFSETQ. V was pared by 4 bases and J by 8 bases, with 10 bases of the junction left unmatched. CDR3 coding DNA: TGCGCCAGCAGCCCGGGGGGACTAGCGGAGACAGGGGAGCTGTTTTTT. Its translation: CASSPGGLAETGELFF.

The J gene is TRBJ1-5, the V gene TRBV12-1; the table's D gene call, TRBD1, was not cross checked with the DNA. TRBV12-1 is shown as a pseudogene. The CDR3 loop spans 11 amino acids. The CDR3 here is CASSCGRPQHF. CDR3 bases: TGTGCCAGCAGCTGTGGGCGGCCCCAGCATTTT.

The CDR3 spells CAIRSYGESNSPLHF. CDR3 coding DNA: TGTGCCATCCGGAGTTACGGCGAGTCCAATTCACCCCTCCACTTT. The chain has TRBV10-3 and TRBJ1-6; D uncertain. CDR3 length: 15 residues. Germline CDR1 and CDR2: ENHRY and SYGVKD. Trimming took 8 bases from V and 7 from J, leaving 18 bases between them.

This chain links TRBV19 with TRBJ2-5, with unresolved D. The V gene's germline CDR1 is LNHDA and CDR2 SQIVND (reference sequence). The CDR3 loop spans 11 amino acids. V lost 6 bases and J 5 bases, leaving 7 bases between the germline ends. The CDR3 region has the DNA TGTGCCAGTAGGCTCGGGGAGACCCAGTACTTC. Its protein is CASRLGETQYF.

The chain uses TRBV6-5 and TRBJ1-3, with D unresolved. The ends were cut back, 5 bases at V and 2 bases at J, with 10 bases in the middle. The CDR3 consists of 14 residues. Germline CDR1 and CDR2: MNHEY and SVGAGI. The CDR3 nucleotides read TGTGCCAGCAGTAACGCAGTACCTGGAAACACCATATATTTT. It yields the protein CASSNAVPGNTIYF.

The chain carries TRBV7-3 and TRBJ2-5; 8 bases match TRBD1. The germline V gene has CDR1 SGHTA and CDR2 FQGTGA. The CDR3 contains 15 residues. V was clipped by 2 bases and J by 4 bases; unmatched bases: 6. This CDR3 reads CASSLSPGGIETQYF. In DNA form, the CDR3 reads TGTGCCAGCAGCTTATCTCCAGGGGGCATAGAGACCCAGTACTTC.

The J gene is TRBJ2-2, the V gene TRBV15; 9 bases are shared with TRBD2. This CDR3 is 17 amino acids long. The germline V gene encodes CDR1 LNHNV and CDR2 YYDKDF (reference sequence). V was pared by 0 bases and J by 7 bases, with 9 bases of the junction left unmatched. The CDR3 here is CATSRDSSGGLLGELFF. The CDR3, as DNA: TGTGCCACCAGCAGAGATTCAAGCGGGGGGCTCCTCGGGGAGCTGTTTTTT.

This chain links TRBV5-1 with TRBJ2-7, with D possibly matching TRBD1 (5 bases). Germline V gene data show CDR1 as SGHRS and CDR2 as YFSETQ. The germline V and J ends were trimmed by 7 bases and 0 bases, with 17 bases remaining between them. CDR3 length equals 15 residues. The CDR3 sequence: CASSDKPSSSYEQYF. In DNA form, the CDR3 reads TGCGCCAGCTCGGACAAACCATCTTCCTCCTACGAGCAGTACTTC.

The chain uses TRBV28 and TRBJ1-2; 8 nucleotides agree with TRBD1. Trimming took 6 bases from V and 5 from J; bases not matched to a gene: 5. Germline V lookup: CDR1 MDHEN, CDR2 SYDVKM. This CDR3 contains 13 residues. Here the CDR3 reads CASRGQDEYGYTF. The CDR3 nucleotides read TGTGCCAGCAGGGGACAGGACGAATATGGCTACACCTTC.

The rearrangement uses TRBV5-1 and TRBJ1-1; 9 nucleotides line up with TRBD1. CDR1 is SGHRS and CDR2 is YFSETQ in the germline V gene. The CDR3 runs 17 residues. V was pared by 0 bases and J by 2 bases, with 8 bases of the junction left unmatched. CDR3 sequence: CASSLGGQGVSNTEAFF. The DNA of the CDR3 is TGCGCCAGCAGCTTGGGGGGACAGGGTGTCTCCAACACTGAAGCTTTCTTT. Supplemented by reference TRBV5-1 and TRBJ1-1, the full variable domain reads KAGVTQTPRYLIKTRGQQVTLSCSPISGHRSVSWYQQTPGQGLQFLFEYFSETQRNKGNFPGRFSGRQFSNSRSEMNVSTLELGDSALYLCASSLGGQGVSNTEAFFGQGTRLTVV.

This clone has a single count. The chain couples TRBV7-9 to TRBJ1-1; 7 nucleotides align to TRBD1. Germline CDR1 SEHNR, CDR2 FQNEAQ (reference sequence). Germline trimming cut 3 bases from V and 4 bases from J; bases unmatched to any gene: 5. This CDR3 is built from 14 residues. The CDR3 sequence: CASSFLQGTTEAFF. The CDR3 bases are TGTGCCAGCAGCTTTCTACAGGGGACCACTGAAGCTTTCTTT.

The V call is TRBV7-9, the J call TRBJ1-2; 7 nucleotides line up with TRBD1. The V segment lost 4 bases and the J segment 7 bases; nucleotides outside the gene matches: 12. The CDR3 contains 15 residues. Germline values: CDR1 SEHNR, CDR2 FQNEAQ (reference sequence). The CDR3 DNA follows: TGTGCCAGCAGCTCGGCTGGGGCAGGGGGGATTGGCTACACCTTC. It yields the protein CASSSAGAGGIGYTF. Combining the CDR3 with reference TRBV7-9 and TRBJ1-2 gives the whole variable domain DTGVSQNPRHKITKRGQNVTFRCDPISEHNRLYWYRQTLGQGPEFLTYFQNEAQLEKSRLLSDRFSAERPKGSFSTLEIQRTEQGDSAMYLCASSSAGAGGIGYTFGSGTRLTVV.

The rearrangement links TRBV4-3 to TRBJ1-4; 9 nucleotides match TRBD1. V trimming: 4 bases; J trimming: 8 bases; junction bases outside the gene matches: 11. The germline gives CDR1 LGHNA, CDR2 YSLEER. The CDR3 totals 16 residues. CDR3 in DNA: TGCGCCAGCAGCCCAACAGGGGGCGCATTCTCGGAAAAACTGTTTTTT. Its protein is CASSPTGGAFSEKLFF.

The chain is built from TRBV19 and TRBJ2-3, with D unclear. Germline V lookup: CDR1 LNHDA, CDR2 SQIVND (reference sequence). V gave up 1 base and J gave up 7 bases, with 9 bases separating them. CDR3 length: 13 residues. The CDR3 spells CASSIGSQNTQYF. The CDR3, as DNA: TGTGCCAGTAGTATAGGCAGTCAGAATACGCAGTATTTT.